What follows is one T cell receptor beta chain and its context. The data were taken from a study of blood T cell repertoires in COVID-19. The overall study: Spain, Italy and the United States supplied samples that represented acute and convalescent COVID-19. T cells, B-cell-depleted T cells, or PBMCs provided the cDNA or gDNA that served as material.

Original data processing: Nucleated cell counts were estimated from reference gene primer amplification. Produced via immunoSEQ multiplex PCR; TCRdb's table is partial and in-frame only. V, J and clone size reflect that table, while D and trimming were determined from the DNA. In the table there are some 110,000 clones, around 80% of which are singletons. Trimming removed 8 bases at V and 8 bases at J, with 12 bases between. Germline V gene lookup returns CDR1 MNHEY and CDR2 SVGAGI. The CDR3 runs 12 residues. This clonotype was sampled from a woman in her seventies with acute or convalescent COVID-19. Material for sequencing was peripheral blood. The chain couples TRBV6-5 to TRBJ1-4, with D unresolved. CDR3 in amino acids: CASGWRREKLFF. CDR3 DNA sequence: TGTGCCAGCGGGTGGCGGAGGGAAAAACTGTTTTTT.